This TCR beta chain originates from a study of CD4 T cells in relation to SARS-CoV-2 and coronaviruses. Sequenced by immunoSEQ multiplex PCR; TCRdb stores in-frame clones only, minus some. There are fewer than 20,000 clones in the sample; 70% to 75% occur only once, and 20% to 25% lies in the top ten. Unexposed donor CD4+ T cells date from about 2011-2019, before the COVID-19 pandemic. After about 11 days of culture, CD4+ T cells were isolated. Testing used SARS-CoV-2 S/N and four cold-coronavirus spikes on unexposed-donor CD4+ T cells, cells permitting. CDR3 length: 15 amino acids. Germline V CDR1 and CDR2: MGHDK, SYGVNS. The V gene lost 6 bases and the J gene lost 3 bases, with 15 bases spanning the gap. Notes on this clone: Its matching antigen is unknown.

The V call is TRBV25-1, the J call TRBJ1-3, with D perhaps matching TRBD1 (6 bases). This TCR was recovered from a human donor in good health. What was sequenced was CD4+ T cells from PBMCs, cultured in vitro. The CDR3 region is CASRPGGAYGNTIYF. The CDR3 bases are TGTGCCAGCAGACCCGGGGGCGCTTATGGAAACACCATATATTTT.